This T cell receptor beta chain stems from a study of blood T cell repertoires in COVID-19. About the study: COVID-19 samples, acute and convalescent, were from the United States, Italy and Spain. T cells, B-cell-depleted T cells, or PBMCs supplied cDNA or gDNA.

Here immunoSEQ multiplex PCR was the method, and the copy in TCRdb shows in-frame clones only, minus some. This table has some 44,000 clones, 87% appearing once. Germline V gene sequence: CDR1 SGHAT, CDR2 FQNNGV. There are 13 residues in the CDR3. With 4 bases removed from V and 5 bases from J, the gap between germline ends came to 11 bases. Sequenced: peripheral blood. The sequence came from a man in his fifties or sixties with active COVID-19. The V call is TRBV11-2, the J call TRBJ2-5; perhaps TRBD1 as D (6 bases). In DNA, the CDR3 is TGTGCCAGCAGCTCAACAGGGTCGGAGACCCAGTACTTC. The encoded protein is CASSSTGSETQYF.